This passage covers 16 T cell receptor beta chains from one sample sequenced in a study of OX40 agonist ivuxolimab in advanced cancers. The table came from immunoSEQ multiplex PCR; TCRdb's copy has only in-frame clones and leaves some out. Altogether tens of thousands of clones are present, more than 75% being singletons, with the ten largest covering under 30%. This material consisted of CD4+ or CD8+ T cells sorted from blood, taken in a trial of the OX40 agonist ivuxolimab. All receptors derive from an adult with an advanced solid tumor such as melanoma, head and neck, liver or kidney cancer.

The chain joins TRBV28 to TRBJ2-1; a possible D gene is TRBD2 (5 bases). The germline gives CDR1 MDHEN, CDR2 SYDVKM. The V gene lost 2 bases and the J gene lost 7 bases, with 15 bases spanning the gap. This CDR3 contains 15 residues. CDR3 bases: TGTGCCAGCAGTTTAGTGAGCGGACGGCTGAATGAGCAGTTCTTC. As protein: CASSLVSGRLNEQFF.

The chain's CDR3 is CASSLIGELTDTQYF. The CDR3 DNA sequence: TGCGCCAGCAGCTTGATAGGGGAGCTCACAGATACGCAGTATTTT. The rearrangement uses TRBV5-1 and TRBJ2-3; either TRBD1 or TRBD2 may supply D (5 bases each). Trimming took off 1 base at V and 2 bases at J, with 11 bases between the two ends. This CDR3 is 15 amino acids long. Germline CDR1 reads SGHRS; CDR2 reads YFSETQ.

This clone ranks as medium-sized. The CDR3 region has the DNA TGCGCCAGCAGCTTGGCCGGGGAGCTGTTTTTT. It is translated as CASSLAGELFF. This chain links TRBV5-1 with TRBJ2-2; no clear D gene. This CDR3 spans 11 amino acids. Trimming pared 0 bases from V and 6 bases from J, leaving 0 bases between. CDR1 is SGHRS and CDR2 is YFSETQ in the germline V gene.

The CDR3 DNA follows: TGTGCCAGCTCACCCTCGGGAAGACTTGGCTACACCTTC. As protein: CASSPSGRLGYTF. V gene TRBV18 combines with J gene TRBJ1-2; no reliable D call. Germline-derived CDR1 and CDR2 are KGHSH and LQKENI. The V gene lost 3 bases and the J gene lost 7 bases, with 12 bases spanning the gap. CDR3 length: 13 amino acids.

The chain links TRBV10-3 to TRBJ2-1; 8 bases match TRBD1. V was clipped by 2 bases and J by 5 bases; unmatched bases: 11. Germline V gene sequence: CDR1 ENHRY, CDR2 SYGVKD. The CDR3 has 17 residues. The CDR3 spells CAISERSSGTGDNEQFF. CDR3 coding DNA: TGTGCCATCAGTGAGAGAAGTTCCGGGACAGGAGACAATGAGCAGTTCTTC.

The chain links TRBV28 to TRBJ2-3, with 8 nucleotides matching TRBD2. The length of the CDR3 is 14 residues. Per the germline V gene, CDR1 is MDHEN and CDR2 is SYDVKM. Unmatched junction bases numbered 7, after V lost 3 bases and J lost 8 bases. CDR3 coding DNA: TGTGCCAGCAGTTTGGCGGGGGGATGGGGTACGCAGTATTTT. This gives the protein CASSLAGGWGTQYF.

The chain joins TRBV6-5 to TRBJ2-5, with D unresolved. Germline CDR1 and CDR2: MNHEY and SVGAGI. The CDR3 totals 13 residues. Trimming took 4 bases from V and 5 from J, leaving 11 bases between them. CDR3 DNA: TGTGCCAGCAGTTTCGGGCCAGCGGAGACCCAGTACTTC. It is translated as CASSFGPAETQYF.

The chain uses TRBV19 and TRBJ2-1; no clear D gene. Trimming removed 1 base from V and 1 base from J, with 8 bases in between. Germline assignment: CDR1 LNHDA and CDR2 SQIVND (reference sequence). This CDR3 is built from 15 residues. The CDR3 region has the DNA TGTGCCAGTAGTATAGGGACCACATCCTACAATGAGCAGTTCTTC. Amino acid sequence: CASSIGTTSYNEQFF.

The CDR3 sequence is CSVERVANEQFF. CDR3 sequence (DNA): TGCAGCGTTGAGAGGGTAGCAAACGAGCAGTTCTTC. This sequence joins TRBV29-1 and TRBJ2-1; D is perhaps TRBD2 (5 bases). This CDR3 contains 12 residues. V shed 3 bases and J shed 10 bases, with 13 bases lying between them. In germline, CDR1 is SQVTM, CDR2 ANQGSEA.

The chain combines TRBV6-5 with TRBJ2-1; possibly TRBD2 for D (5 bases). This CDR3 has 14 amino acids. The V and J ends lost 6 bases and 2 bases respectively, with 11 bases between them. Germline V gene sequence: CDR1 MNHEY, CDR2 SVGAGI. The CDR3 loop is CASRSAAAYNEQFF. CDR3 in DNA: TGTGCCAGCAGGTCAGCGGCGGCCTACAATGAGCAGTTCTTC.

This rearrangement joins TRBV19 to TRBJ2-7; 9 positions match TRBD1. Per germline, CDR1 LNHDA and CDR2 SQIVND (reference sequence). The CDR3 spans 14 residues. V trimming: 3 bases; J trimming: 4 bases; junction bases outside the gene matches: 4. CDR3: CASSIGTGRYEQYF. The CDR3, as DNA: TGTGCCAGTAGTATTGGGACAGGGCGGTACGAGCAGTACTTC.

The chain joins TRBV2 to TRBJ2-1; maybe TRBD2 (6 bases). The V end lost 6 bases, the J end lost 11 bases, and 14 bases lay between the germline ends. Germline loops: CDR1 SNHLY, CDR2 FYNNEI. This CDR3 contains 12 residues. The CDR3 DNA reads as TGTGCCAGCAGGGGAAGGGACTTGCAGCAGTTCTTC. This gives the protein CASRGRDLQQFF.

The chain has TRBV10-3 and TRBJ1-2; D is unclear. Germline CDR1 is ENHRY and CDR2 is SYGVKD. The V and J ends lost 5 bases and 1 base respectively, with 8 bases between them. The CDR3 is 13 amino acids. This CDR3 is CAISSPDNYGYTF. Written as DNA, the CDR3 is TGTGCCATCAGTAGTCCGGATAACTATGGCTACACCTTC.

V gene TRBV19 combines with J gene TRBJ1-1, with D unresolved. Trimming shortened V by 2 bases and J by 8 bases, and 9 bases separated the two germline ends. The CDR3 runs to 12 residues. The germline CDR1 and CDR2 sequences are LNHDA and SQIVND (reference sequence). The CDR3 is CASSIISGEAFF. The DNA of the CDR3 is TGTGCCAGTAGTATAATTTCCGGGGAAGCTTTCTTT. Looking up the rest from reference TRBV19 and TRBJ1-1 gives the full variable domain: DGGITQSPKYLFRKEGQNVTLSCEQNLNHDAMYWYRQDPGQGLRLIYYSQIVNDFQKGDIAEGYSVSREKKESFPLTVTSAQKNPTAFYLCASSIISGEAFFGQGTRLTVV.

This clone was counted once. CDR3 loop: CASSLVGQSNSPLHF. CDR3 in DNA: TGTGCCAGCAGCTTAGTGGGTCAATCTAATTCACCCCTCCACTTT. The chain links TRBV7-2 to TRBJ1-6; no clear D. The CDR3 is 15 amino acids. The germline V gene encodes CDR1 SGHTA and CDR2 FQGNSA. V was pared by 1 base and J by 6 bases, with 10 bases between.

For the CDR3, the DNA is TGTGCCAGCAGTTTGATGGGACAGGGGGTAAATCAGCCCCAGCATTTT. This sequence encodes CASSLMGQGVNQPQHF. The chain combines TRBV28 with TRBJ1-5; 11 bases match TRBD1. Trimming cost V 3 bases and J 4 bases; bases outside gene matches: 5. Germline CDR1 MDHEN, CDR2 SYDVKM. There are 16 residues in the CDR3.